Listed below are T cell receptor beta chains from one sample, sequenced in a study of blood T cell repertoires in COVID-19. The table came from immunoSEQ multiplex PCR; TCRdb's copy has only in-frame clones and leaves some out. This sample has 90,000 to 150,000 clones, with 65% to 80% found just once. The sample was peripheral blood. The receptor source for this set is a man in his 70s with acute or convalescent COVID-19. The CDR3 runs from the conserved cysteine through the conserved F or W. The D gene is left open where the match is weak. Not all rows give a size; the values are once, few, many and, for expanded clones, a class.

length: 16
V: TRBV28
size: .
D: TRBD2
CDR3: CASSFPSGRWLDTQYF

length: 11
V: TRBV20-1
size: .
D: .
CDR3: CSARITDEQYF

length: 16
V: TRBV9
size: .
D: TRBD1
CDR3: CASSGLGDRIDYGYTF

length: 11
V: TRBV7-2
size: .
D: .
CDR3: CASSSVDIQYF

length: 13
V: TRBV7-3
size: few
D: .
CDR3: CASSLMRGETQYF

length: 13
V: TRBV7-8
size: once
D: .
CDR3: CASSRELNTEAFF

length: 15
V: TRBV19
size: .
D: TRBD1
CDR3: CASSILDRSTDTQYF

length: 15
V: TRBV3-1/TRBV3-2
size: .
D: TRBD1
CDR3: CASSLRMTGGYGYTF

length: 16
V: TRBV4-1
size: few
D: TRBD1
CDR3: CASSQVGTRGSDTQYF

length: 15
V: TRBV9
size: once
D: TRBD1
CDR3: CASSPRTGMNTEAFF

length: 18
V: TRBV2
size: .
D: .
CDR3: CASSERPGGTGTNTEAFF

length: 14
V: TRBV5-4
size: .
D: .
CDR3: CASSLERDYNEQFF

length: 16
V: TRBV7-8
size: few
D: .
CDR3: CASSFGRSSYNSPLHF

length: 17
V: TRBV27
size: .
D: TRBD1
CDR3: CASSLSELTGVRYGYTF

length: 12
V: TRBV27
size: .
D: .
CDR3: CASRRTAGEQYF

length: 15
V: TRBV11-3
size: .
D: TRBD1
CDR3: CASSLGQGRTDTQYF

length: 16
V: TRBV4-1
size: .
D: TRBD2
CDR3: CASSQGPAGSSYEQYF

length: 14
V: TRBV1
size: .
D: .
CDR3: CTSSHPTSPNEQFF